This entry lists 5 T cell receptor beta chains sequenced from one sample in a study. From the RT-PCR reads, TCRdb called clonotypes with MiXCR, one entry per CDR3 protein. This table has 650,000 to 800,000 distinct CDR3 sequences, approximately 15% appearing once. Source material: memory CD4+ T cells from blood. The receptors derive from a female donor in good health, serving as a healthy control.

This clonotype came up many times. The CDR3 DNA is TGCAGTGCCGACGATGGGCCTAACGAGCAGTACTTC. It codes for CSADDGPNEQYF. This rearrangement joins TRBV20-1 to TRBJ2-7; no definite D call. The germline CDR1 and CDR2 sequences are DFQATT and SNEGSKA (reference sequence). Trimming shortened V by 6 bases and J by 5 bases, and 14 bases separated the two germline ends. This CDR3 is built from 12 residues.

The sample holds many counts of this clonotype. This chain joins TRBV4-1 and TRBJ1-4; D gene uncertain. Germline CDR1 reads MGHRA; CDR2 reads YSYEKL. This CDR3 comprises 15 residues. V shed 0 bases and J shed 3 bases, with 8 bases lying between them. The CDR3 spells CASSQDRTSNEKLFF. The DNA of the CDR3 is TGCGCCAGCAGCCAAGATCGGACCTCTAATGAAAAACTGTTTTTT.

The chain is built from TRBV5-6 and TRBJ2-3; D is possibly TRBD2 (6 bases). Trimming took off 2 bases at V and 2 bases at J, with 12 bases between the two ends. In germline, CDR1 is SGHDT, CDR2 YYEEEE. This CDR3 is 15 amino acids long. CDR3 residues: CASSFQGGVTDTQYF. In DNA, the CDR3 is TGTGCCAGCAGCTTTCAGGGCGGGGTCACAGATACGCAGTATTTT.

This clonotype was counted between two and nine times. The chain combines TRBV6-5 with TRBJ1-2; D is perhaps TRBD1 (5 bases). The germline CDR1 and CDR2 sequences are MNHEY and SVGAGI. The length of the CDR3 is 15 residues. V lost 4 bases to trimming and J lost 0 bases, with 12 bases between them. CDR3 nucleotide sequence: TGTGCCAGCAGTTCCTTAACAGGCACTAACTATGGCTACACCTTC. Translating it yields CASSSLTGTNYGYTF.

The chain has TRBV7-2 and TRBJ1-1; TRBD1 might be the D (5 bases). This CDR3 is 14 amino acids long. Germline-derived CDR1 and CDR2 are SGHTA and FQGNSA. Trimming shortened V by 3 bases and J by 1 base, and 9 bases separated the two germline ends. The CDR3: CASSFFGTNTEAFF. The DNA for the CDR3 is TGTGCCAGCAGCTTCTTCGGGACGAACACTGAAGCTTTCTTT.